Here is one T cell receptor (beta chain) with its context. As yet, its antigen is unknown. This sample was taken from a study of cytomegalovirus exposure and HLA in healthy donors. Germline assignment: CDR1 GTSNPN and CDR2 SVGIG (reference sequence). J gave up 3 bases and V 2 bases, and 16 bases lay outside the gene matches. This CDR3 has 18 amino acids. Study-wide results and limits: Donors were assumed by presence/absence analyses to have roughly uniform sequencing depth.

PCR primers comprised 60 Vbeta and 13 Jbeta primers. Produced via immunoSEQ multiplex PCR; TCRdb's table is partial and in-frame only. This sample carries about 120,000 clones, approximately 15% of them seen once, and the ten largest clones take roughly 2%. V and J are TRBV30 and TRBJ2-3, with 8 bases aligning to TRBD1. Sample: PBMCs. The sequence came from a woman in her late teens or twenties in good health and CMV-seronegative. CDR3 sequence: CAWSSRSHRGLRTDTQYF. DNA of the CDR3: TGTGCCTGGAGTTCACGATCTCACAGGGGGTTAAGGACAGATACGCAGTATTTT.